These 19 T cell receptor beta chains share one sample of origin, sequenced in a study of tumor-infiltrating lymphocytes in primary liver carcinoma. A primer matching the constant region was used to make TCR beta cDNA from approximately 520 ng of total RNA. Libraries for TCR beta were built through three nested multiplex PCR rounds, which together made up a slightly modified ARM-PCR procedure. For around 9 cycles apiece, the opening two PCR rounds ran with TRBV1-TRBV30 forward primers and a C-beta reverse primer. TCRdb passed the multiplex PCR reads through MiXCR, listing each CDR3 protein once. Of under 150,000 distinct CDR3 sequences in the sample, 65% to 75% were seen once. The study co-extracted DNA and RNA from around 20-30 mg of unsorted bulk tissue. The source material was tumor-adjacent normal liver tissue. These receptors originate from a woman in her sixties or seventies with primary liver carcinoma and hepatitis B virus infection.

Comment on this clonotype: This likely comes from a read error, as the CDR3 has no conserved phenylalanine or tryptophan at its end. This sequence joins TRBV11-3 and TRBJ1-2, with D maybe TRBD1 (6 bases). Germline V gene sequence: CDR1 SGHNT, CDR2 YENEEA. The CDR3 is made up of 13 amino acids. This CDR3 is CVSNTTGFLGYTL. The DNA of the CDR3 is TGTGTCAGCAACACAACAGGGTTTCTTGGCTACACCCTC.

This clonotype showed up many times. The genes are TRBV28 and TRBJ2-7; 11 positions agree with TRBD2. The CDR3 totals 16 residues. Per germline, CDR1 MDHEN and CDR2 SYDVKM. With V trimmed by 5 bases and J by 4 bases, 10 bases remained unmatched. The CDR3 region is CASSLSGRAKFYEQYF. The CDR3 DNA sequence: TGTGCCAGCAGTCTTAGCGGGAGGGCTAAGTTTTACGAGCAGTACTTC. Full variable domain (rest looked up from reference TRBV28 and TRBJ2-7): DVKVTQSSRYLVKRTGEKVFLECVQDMDHENMFWYRQDPGLGLRLIYFSYDVKMKEKGDIPEGYSVSREKKERFSLILESASTNQTSMYLCASSLSGRAKFYEQYFGPGTRLTVT.

The chain is built from TRBV20-1 and TRBJ2-1; TRBD1 matches 10 bases. Germline CDR1 reads DFQATT; CDR2 reads SNEGSKA (reference sequence). Unmatched junction bases numbered 7, after V lost 6 bases and J lost 5 bases. The CDR3 runs to 14 residues. Here the CDR3 DNA reads TGCAGTGCGACGACAGGGGGCGCGAACAATGAGCAGTTCTTC. Its protein product is CSATTGGANNEQFF.

This clonotype showed up many times. The V gene is TRBV5-5, the J gene TRBJ2-1; tentative D call: TRBD1 (6 bases). This CDR3 contains 16 residues. Per the germline V gene, CDR1 is SGHKS and CDR2 is YYEKEE (reference sequence). Trimming took 3 bases from V and 10 from J, leaving 23 bases between them. CDR3 nucleotide sequence: TGTGCCAGCAGCTCGCTCAGGGGTGTCGTAGACTCGGAGCAGTTCTTC. It specifies CASSSLRGVVDSEQFF.

Details on this clonotype: This may come from a read error, since a much larger clone is one base off. The V call is TRBV6-5, the J call TRBJ2-5; TRBD2 agrees at 8 bases. The germline V gene encodes CDR1 MNHEY and CDR2 SVGAGI. The CDR3 spans 15 residues. CDR3 sequence: CASCYSFAGGETQYF. The CDR3 nucleotides read TGTGCCAGCTGTTACTCGTTTGCGGGAGGAGAGACCCAGTACTTC.

A note on this clonotype: A much bigger clone sits one base away, suggesting this may be a read error. The chain combines TRBV5-1 with TRBJ2-5; the D call may be TRBD1 or TRBD2 (7 bases each). Germline CDR1 and CDR2: SGHRS and YFSETQ. The CDR3 totals 15 residues. In DNA, the CDR3 is TGCGCCGGCAGCTTGGGAGGGACAGCCCAAGAGACCCAGTACTTC. This translates into CAGSLGGTAQETQYF.

Comments on this clonotype: Since no conserved phenylalanine or tryptophan closes the CDR3, a read error is the likely cause. The J gene is TRBJ2-7, the V gene TRBV6-2 or TRBV6-3; 9 positions match TRBD1. This CDR3 has 15 residues. The ends lost 8 bases at V and 3 bases at J; junction bases unmatched: 11. The V gene's germline CDR1 is MNHEY and CDR2 SVGEGT. In DNA, the CDR3 is TGTGCCAGCTGTCCGACCCCGACAGGGGGCTACGAGCAGTACCTC. This translates into CASCPTPTGGYEQYL.

In the case of this clonotype: A much larger clone sits a single nucleotide away, making a read error possible. This rearrangement joins TRBV5-1 to TRBJ2-2, with no clear D. Germline-derived CDR1 and CDR2 are SGHRS and YFSETQ. This CDR3 contains 15 residues. V shed 0 bases and J shed 4 bases, with 10 bases lying between them. Here the CDR3 DNA reads TGCGCCAGCAGCTTGGACACGGCGAGCACCGGGGAGCTGTTTTTT. Protein product: CASSLDTASTGELFF.

With respect to this clonotype: This may arise from a read error, as a much more abundant clone is one base away. This chain links TRBV5-8 with TRBJ1-1; D may be TRBD1 (5 bases). CDR3 length equals 13 residues. CDR1 and CDR2 (germline): SGHTS, YDEGEE. The CDR3 protein is CASSWGMNTKAFF. The CDR3, as DNA: TGTGCCAGCAGCTGGGGGATGAACACTAAAGCTTTCTTT.

This clonotype has a count of ten or more. The J gene is TRBJ2-5, the V gene TRBV10-2, with D maybe TRBD1 (5 bases). CDR1 and CDR2 (germline): WSHSY, SAAADI. Trimming stripped 2 bases from V and 5 bases from J, with 15 bases between. The CDR3 contains 15 residues. CDR3 sequence (DNA): TGCGCCAGCAGTGAGGCAGGCGCAGGGCGTGAGACCCAGTACTTC. Translation: CASSEAGAGRETQYF.

Note on this clonotype: A single base separates this from a much larger clone, so it may be a read error. CDR3 sequence: CASSLQGLDTEAFF. CDR3 nucleotide sequence: TGCGCCAGCAGCTTACAGGGTTTGGACACTGAAGCTTTCTTT. This rearrangement joins TRBV5-1 to TRBJ1-1, with D possibly being TRBD1 (6 bases). V was clipped by 2 bases and J by 3 bases, with 11 bases between them. This CDR3 comprises 14 residues. Germline-derived CDR1 and CDR2 are SGHRS and YFSETQ.

Points on this clonotype: The junction and the germline gene differ at one end; a read error may be behind it. The chain is built from TRBV7-9 and TRBJ2-5; 9 bases match TRBD1. CDR1 SEHNR and CDR2 FQNEAQ come from the germline V gene (reference sequence). The CDR3 is 16 amino acids. The CDR3 protein is CASSTPAGTGHETQYF. The CDR3, as DNA: TGTGCCAGCAGCACCCCAGCCGGGACAGGGCACGAGACCCAGTACTTT.

To note about this clonotype: In this CDR3 the conserved last residue, phenylalanine or tryptophan, is missing, so a read error is likely. V usage is TRBV11-2 and J usage is TRBJ1-1, with TRBD1 matching over 7 bases. This CDR3 is built from 16 residues. Germline V CDR1 and CDR2: SGHAT, FQNNGV. The CDR3, as DNA: TGTGTCAGCAGCATGGGACAGCCGGTGGGGAACACTGAAGCTTTCATT. It yields the protein CVSSMGQPVGNTEAFI.

A remark on this clonotype: This could be a read error, since a much larger clone is one nucleotide away. The chain is built from TRBV5-1 and TRBJ2-2, with D uncertain. The germline V gene has CDR1 SGHRS and CDR2 YFSETQ. V gave up 3 bases and J gave up 7 bases, with 7 bases separating them. This CDR3 is 12 amino acids long. The CDR3 is CASSSVNGELFF. In DNA form, the CDR3 reads TGCGCCAGCAGCTCTGTAAACGGGGAGCTGTTTTTT.

The chain uses TRBV5-1 and TRBJ2-1, with D perhaps assigned TRBD1 or TRBD2 (6 bases each). Germline CDR1 reads SGHRS; CDR2 reads YFSETQ. The CDR3 spans 15 residues. The V end lost 1 base, the J end lost 9 bases, and 17 bases lay between the germline ends. Here the CDR3 reads CASSLWGERDTEQFF. The CDR3 bases are TGCGCCAGCAGCTTGTGGGGGGAACGGGACACTGAGCAGTTCTTC. Supplemented by reference TRBV5-1 and TRBJ2-1, the full variable domain reads KAGVTQTPRYLIKTRGQQVTLSCSPISGHRSVSWYQQTPGQGLQFLFEYFSETQRNKGNFPGRFSGRQFSNSRSEMNVSTLELGDSALYLCASSLWGERDTEQFFGPGTRLTVL.

The table lists this clonotype with a few counts. Being one base from a much bigger clone, this may be a read error. The V and J genes are TRBV6-6 and TRBJ2-2; D uncertain. The length of the CDR3 is 9 residues. CDR1 is MNHNY, CDR2 SVGAGI, per germline (reference sequence). CDR3 nucleotide sequence: TGTACCAGCGACGGGGAGCTGTTTTTT. This encodes CTSDGELFF.

Remarks on this clonotype: At one of its ends the junction is not consistent with the germline gene, which may arise from a read error. This chain connects TRBV6-1 to TRBJ2-7; D may be TRBD1 (5 bases). CDR1 is MNHNS and CDR2 is SASEGT in the germline V gene. The CDR3 totals 11 residues. In nucleotides, the CDR3 is TGTGTCAGCAGTGAAGAGGCACAGGAGTACTTC. Its protein is CVSSEEAQEYF.

This sequence joins TRBV18 and TRBJ2-5; perhaps D is TRBD1 or TRBD2 (5 bases each). This CDR3 has 14 amino acids. Trimming removed 11 bases from V and 3 bases from J, with 19 bases in between. Germline CDR1 and CDR2: KGHSH and LQKENI. The CDR3, as DNA: TGTGCCGACTCAGGGACCGGGGCCAAAGAGACCCAGTACTTC. Residues: CADSGTGAKETQYF.

Worth noting for this clonotype: Mismatch with germline at one junction end may stem from a read error. The V call is TRBV6-2 or TRBV6-3, the J call TRBJ2-1, with D possibly matching TRBD1 (5 bases). Germline V gene lookup returns CDR1 MNHEY and CDR2 SVGEGT. This CDR3 has 13 amino acids. As DNA, the CDR3 is TGTGCAAGCAGGGTGACGGCAAACAATGAGCAGTCCTTC. This gives the protein CASRVTANNEQSF.